Presented here are 25 T cell receptor beta chains from one specimen sequenced in a study of tumor-infiltrating lymphocytes in primary liver carcinoma. Scientists recovered RNA and DNA together from roughly 20-30 mg of unsorted bulk tissue. The researchers produced TCR beta cDNA from around 500 ng total RNA with a constant-region primer. Each TCR beta library was derived from three nested multiplex PCR rounds that employed slightly modified ARM-PCR. TRBV1-TRBV30 forward primers paired with a C-beta reverse primer drove the first two PCR rounds, roughly 10 cycles each. Using its own MiXCR run on the multiplex PCR reads, TCRdb lists one record per CDR3 protein. The sample yields around 190,000 distinct CDR3 sequences, around four fifths seen once. The sample was tumor tissue from primary liver carcinoma. The receptors shown here come from a man aged 40-50 years with primary liver carcinoma and hepatitis B virus infection.

Of note for this clonotype: One base away lies a much larger clone, so this may be a sequencing read error. The chain couples TRBV28 to TRBJ2-7; TRBD1 aligns across 8 bases. V gave up 6 bases and J gave up 6 bases; unmatched junction bases: 16. The CDR3 covers 16 residues. The germline CDR1 and CDR2 sequences are MDHEN and SYDVKM. The DNA for the CDR3 is TGTGCCAGCAGCCCCCCCGGACAGGGTCAAAGGAGCGAGCAGTACTTC. Encoded protein: CASSPPGQGQRSEQYF.

About this clonotype: The junction does not match germline at one end; this may be a read error. The chain carries TRBV6-1 and TRBJ2-7, with 13 bases aligning to TRBD2. The CDR3 is 16 amino acids. In germline, CDR1 is MNHNS, CDR2 SASEGT. CDR3 amino acids: CASSEERLAGGYEQYF. The CDR3 nucleotides read TGTGCAAGCAGTGAAGAGAGACTAGCGGGAGGCTACGAGCAGTACTTC.

Comments on this clonotype: An end of the junction does not agree with germline; a read error may underlie this. This rearrangement joins TRBV6-1 to TRBJ2-7, with D possibly matching TRBD1 (5 bases). Germline values: CDR1 MNHNS, CDR2 SASEGT. CDR3 length: 16 residues. CDR3 sequence reads: CTSSRMPPDSSYEQYF. In nucleotides, the CDR3 is TGTACCAGCAGCCGGATGCCCCCCGACAGCTCCTACGAGCAGTACTTC.

As for this clonotype: No conserved phenylalanine or tryptophan is present at the end of the CDR3, so a read error is the likely explanation. The chain joins TRBV29-1 to TRBJ2-7; TRBD1 matches at 7 bases. This CDR3 spans 13 amino acids. CDR1 is SQVTM, CDR2 ANQGSEA, per germline. J gave up 5 bases and V 7 bases, and 11 bases lay outside the gene matches. CDR3 nucleotide sequence: TGCAGCGCTGCCCCGACAGGGTTCCACGAGCAGTACATC. It codes for CSAAPTGFHEQYI.

With regard to this clonotype: Its ends do not fully match the called genes, so a read error is possible. The V gene is TRBV7-8, the J gene TRBJ1-5, with D perhaps matching TRBD1 (5 bases). The CDR3 extends over 16 amino acids. CDR1 and CDR2 (germline): SGHVS, FQNEAQ. The CDR3 DNA reads TGTGCCAACAGCGAGAGGGGTAAAACTACGAATCAGCCCCAGCATTTT. Its protein is CANSERGKTTNQPQHF.

The gene calls are TRBV5-1 and TRBJ2-1; perhaps TRBD2 as D (5 bases). This CDR3 has 15 residues. Deletions cut 3 bases from V and 13 bases from J, with 23 bases between. The germline gives CDR1 SGHRS, CDR2 YFSETQ. This CDR3 reads CASSSLDPKNSEQFF. CDR3 in DNA: TGCGCCAGCAGCTCACTAGATCCTAAGAACAGTGAACAGTTCTTC. Together with reference TRBV5-1 and TRBJ2-1, the CDR3 gives the full variable domain: KAGVTQTPRYLIKTRGQQVTLSCSPISGHRSVSWYQQTPGQGLQFLFEYFSETQRNKGNFPGRFSGRQFSNSRSEMNVSTLELGDSALYLCASSSLDPKNSEQFFGPGTRLTVL.

To note about this clonotype: One end of the junction is discordant with germline, which a read error may explain. This chain uses TRBV29-1 with TRBJ2-7; D is perhaps TRBD2 (6 bases). The CDR3 loop spans 14 amino acids. Per the germline V gene, CDR1 is SQVTM and CDR2 is ANQGSEA. The CDR3 sequence: CSVETGDPTYEQYF. The CDR3, as DNA: TGCAGTGTTGAGACGGGAGACCCAACCTACGAGCAGTACTTC.

In regard to this clonotype: At one of its ends the junction is not consistent with the germline gene, which may arise from a read error. CDR3: CNVGSGSISEAFF. CDR3 DNA sequence: TGCAACGTTGGATCGGGCAGCATTTCTGAAGCTTTCTTT. The genes are TRBV29-1 and TRBJ1-1, with D uncertain. This CDR3 comprises 13 residues. Germline CDR1 SQVTM, CDR2 ANQGSEA.

In the case of this clonotype: The conserved closing phenylalanine or tryptophan is absent in this CDR3, likely reflecting a read error. Because the CDR3's place on the DNA is in doubt, the DNA is left out and the CDR3 is given as listed by TCRdb. The rearrangement joins TRBV4-1 to TRBJ2-2; no DNA check was done on the table's D call, TRBD2. The CDR3 is 17 amino acids in total, end residues counted. CDR1 is MGHRA, CDR2 YSYEKL, per germline. CDR3 loop: CASSQDRAGANTGELFY.

On this clonotype itself: With a much larger clone just one base away, this may be a read error. The chain couples TRBV28 to TRBJ1-1; the D is unclear. Germline V lookup: CDR1 MDHEN, CDR2 SYDVKM. CDR3 size: 14 residues. The CDR3 bases are TGTGCCAGCAGTGCCGCCGGGAAGAACACTGAAGCTGTCTTT. Translated: CASSAAGKNTEAVF. Together with reference TRBV28 and TRBJ1-1, the CDR3 gives the full variable domain: DVKVTQSSRYLVKRTGEKVFLECVQDMDHENMFWYRQDPGLGLRLIYFSYDVKMKEKGDIPEGYSVSREKKERFSLILESASTNQTSMYLCASSAAGKNTEAVFGQGTRLTVV.

Regarding this clonotype: Likely a read error: the CDR3 ends without its conserved phenylalanine or tryptophan. It is unclear where the CDR3 begins or ends on the DNA, so no DNA is shown, and the CDR3 is as TCRdb lists it. The gene calls are TRBV11-3 and TRBJ2-7; the tabulated D call, TRBD1, remains unverified against the DNA. CDR1 is SGHNT, CDR2 YENEEA, per germline. The CDR3 contains 12 residues when both ends are counted. CDR3 in amino acids: CASSSQWGEHYI.

As for this clonotype: The conserved phenylalanine or tryptophan normally closing the CDR3 is absent here, so this likely arose from a read error. The chain is built from TRBV6-2 or TRBV6-3 and TRBJ2-1, with 13 bases fitting TRBD2. Germline V lookup: CDR1 MNHEY, CDR2 SVGEGT. CDR3 length: 13 amino acids. The CDR3 loop reads CASRTSGRTEQFS. The CDR3 nucleotides are TGCGCCAGCAGGACTAGCGGGAGAACTGAGCAGTTCTCC.

A note on this clonotype: The CDR3 does not end in the conserved phenylalanine or tryptophan, so this is likely a read error. The gene calls are TRBV4-2 and TRBJ1-2; D is ambiguous. Germline values: CDR1 LGHNA, CDR2 YNFKEQ. This CDR3 region has 14 residues. The CDR3 sequence: CASSHLDGNYGYTY. The CDR3 DNA is TGCGCCAGCAGCCACTTGGACGGCAACTATGGCTACACCTAC.

Note on this clonotype: One end of the junction varies from germline; a read error may be responsible. The J gene is TRBJ2-3, the V gene TRBV29-1, with TRBD2 matching 8 bases. Germline-derived CDR1 and CDR2 are SQVTM and ANQGSEA. The CDR3 consists of 14 residues. The CDR3 coding sequence is TGCAGCGTTGGAGCAGTGGAAGCGGGAGATACGCAATATTTT. It is translated as CSVGAVEAGDTQYF.

Remarks on this clonotype: This may arise from a read error, as a much more abundant clone is one base away. The chain couples TRBV5-1 to TRBJ1-1; D perhaps matches TRBD1 (6 bases). Germline CDR1 reads SGHRS; CDR2 reads YFSETQ. V dropped 6 bases and J dropped 7 bases, with 16 bases sitting between them. CDR3 length equals 13 residues. CDR3 in DNA: TGCGCCAGCATCTTCGAGGAGGACAGTGAAGCTTTCTTT. Its translation is CASIFEEDSEAFF.

A word on this clonotype: One junction end disagrees with the germline gene, perhaps due to a read error. The chain recombines TRBV6-5 with TRBJ2-6; 7 bases align to TRBD1. This CDR3 is 15 amino acids long. CDR1 is MNHEY and CDR2 is SVGAGI in the germline V gene. This CDR3 reads CASRYRGSGASVQTF. The CDR3 DNA follows: TGTGCCAGCAGATACAGGGGCTCTGGGGCCAGCGTCCAGACTTTC.

Comments on this clonotype: Since the CDR3 does not end with the conserved phenylalanine or tryptophan, this likely comes from a read error. V usage is TRBV6-1 and J usage is TRBJ1-4, with D possibly TRBD1 on 5 matching bases. This CDR3 is built from 16 residues. The germline V gene has CDR1 MNHNS and CDR2 SASEGT. The CDR3 DNA is TGTGCCAGCAGTGAAGCGGGGGTTGCAACTAATGTAAAACTGTTTTCT. It translates to CASSEAGVATNVKLFS.

Worth noting for this clonotype: The CDR3 does not close with the conserved phenylalanine or tryptophan, likely indicating a read error. The CDR3 reads CASSSSRNSYEQYS. CDR3 bases: TGTGCCAGCAGCTCTAGCAGGAATTCCTACGAGCAGTACTCC. The chain links TRBV11-2 to TRBJ2-7; D is possibly TRBD2 (5 bases). Per the germline V gene, CDR1 is SGHAT and CDR2 is FQNNGV. The CDR3 runs 14 residues. With 4 bases removed from V and 1 base from J, the gap between germline ends came to 11 bases.

A word on this clonotype: An end of the junction differs from the germline gene, which may be a read error. The chain recombines TRBV6-5 with TRBJ1-4; D is possibly TRBD1 (5 bases). This CDR3 has 15 amino acids. CDR1 and CDR2 from the germline V gene are MNHEY and SVGAGI. CDR3 region: CSSSPILGGSGKLFF. The CDR3 region has the DNA TGTTCCAGCAGCCCAATCTTGGGGGGTTCTGGAAAACTGTTTTTT.

This clonotype came up many times. V usage is TRBV12-3 or TRBV12-4 and J usage is TRBJ2-1; D gene uncertain. The CDR3 totals 13 residues. Trimming took 3 bases from V and 8 from J, leaving 11 bases between them. CDR3 nucleotides: TGTGCCAGCAGTTTCAATCACGGATATGAGCAGTTCTTC. Protein: CASSFNHGYEQFF.

About this clonotype: Its ends do not fully match the called genes, so a read error is possible. V and J are TRBV29-1 and TRBJ2-7; D gene ambiguous. This CDR3 has 13 amino acids. Germline CDR1 and CDR2: SQVTM and ANQGSEA. The CDR3 protein is CSVTPTGLHELYF. CDR3 coding DNA: TGCAGCGTTACCCCGACTGGGCTCCACGAGCTGTACTTC.

The chain carries TRBV10-3 and TRBJ2-7; 9 positions match TRBD2. This CDR3 has 18 residues. J gave up 10 bases and V 4 bases, and 23 bases lay outside the gene matches. Germline loops: CDR1 ENHRY, CDR2 SYGVKD. The CDR3 DNA reads TGTGCCATCAGTGCTCCCCCCGGGACTAGCCTTACGTGTGGCGACCAGTACTTC. Translation gives CAISAPPGTSLTCGDQYF.

Turning to this clonotype: This may be a read error: a much more frequent sequence differs by one nucleotide. The chain is built from TRBV4-3 and TRBJ2-1; the D is unclear. The CDR3 spans 15 residues. Germline assignment: CDR1 LGHNA and CDR2 YSLEER. CDR3 DNA: TGCGCCAGCAGCCAAGTAACAGCCCTCTACAGTGAGCAGATCTTC. It specifies CASSQVTALYSEQIF.

To note about this clonotype: The conserved closing phenylalanine or tryptophan is absent in this CDR3, likely reflecting a read error. This chain uses TRBV29-1 with TRBJ2-5, with unresolved D. V gave up 1 base and J gave up 4 bases, with 10 bases separating them. Germline V gene data show CDR1 as SQVTM and CDR2 as ANQGSEA. This CDR3 is 13 amino acids long. The CDR3 sequence is CSVEASIRETQYL. CDR3 DNA sequence: TGCAGCGTTGAAGCCTCGATACGAGAGACCCAGTACTTA.

This clonotype was observed many times. CDR3: CASGDGSYEQYF. CDR3 DNA sequence: TGTGCCAGCGGGGACGGCTCCTACGAGCAGTACTTC. This chain uses TRBV7-9 with TRBJ2-7; D may match TRBD1 or TRBD2 (5 bases each). V was shortened by 8 bases and J by 0 bases, with 8 bases between the two germline ends. The CDR3 extends over 12 amino acids. Per the germline V gene, CDR1 is SEHNR and CDR2 is FQNEAQ (reference sequence).